This TCR beta chain was sequenced for a study of blood T cell repertoires in COVID-19 (dated by TCRdb to 2020 to 2021). Context from the whole study: Samples covering the acute and convalescent phases of COVID-19 were provided by collaborators in the United States, Italy and Spain. The material from the prospective study consisted of cDNA or gDNA derived from T cells, B-cell-depleted T cells, or PBMCs. Subjects who had been exposed to COVID-19, were actively infected with it, or had recovered from it provided the deeply sampled blood TCRbeta repertoires that made up the dataset. The repertoires were released in a freely available public database meant as a resource for research on the immune response to SARS-CoV-2. The samples were drawn from the first 160 participants of the ongoing ImmuneRACE study and from roughly 1,300 subjects provided by 6 global collaborators. The sample metadata nearly always contained a de-identified subject ID, COVID-19 status, age in years and sex. HLA class I and class II types, where available, came from metadata supplied by the sample provider rather than from assay-based typing.

With regard to this clone: The specificity of this receptor is unknown. No per-base quality is available; no much larger clone lies one base away.

The immunoSEQ Assay, a bias-controlled multiplex PCR, was used to amplify TCRbeta CDR3 regions from genomic DNA. In the source study's methods: The number of nucleated cells in each sample was estimated by amplification of reference gene primers within the assay. Sequence reads were collapsed and filtered to measure the absolute abundance of every unique TCRbeta CDR3 rearrangement. Productive Simpson clonality was computed per sample as the square root of Simpson's diversity index over productive rearrangements. Drawn from immuneACCESS, this table holds only the in-frame rearrangements with V and J called that TCRdb kept. Clones are partly lost; checked studies trace under half to an unresolved V gene and leave the rest unexplained. Clonal size and the V and J genes are those of that table, whereas D and trimming came from the DNA. The sample includes approximately 300,000 clones, with 88% observed a single time. Approximately 10% of the sample is taken by the ten largest.

At one collaborating source in Seattle, patients were enrolled during active infection and were followed longitudinally through the course of disease. Whole blood was collected in K2EDTA tubes by collaborating institutions according to the institutions' own protocols. For TCRbeta analysis, collaborator samples were shipped as frozen whole blood, as isolated PBMCs, or as DNA extracted from either sample type. Overall study outcomes, separate from this receptor: How much clinical and demographic metadata was included differed by source and by participant, and the metadata was provided uncurated.

From its cysteine to its phenylalanine, the CDR3 spans 14 amino acids. Just CDR3 DNA is preserved here, 42 bases in frame from base 1. The germline V gene gives CDR1 as KGHSY and CDR2 as FQNENV. V is reduced by 0 bases and J by 6 bases, leaving a spacing of 12 bases between them. The specimen sequenced was peripheral blood. The sequence joins TRBV16 to TRBJ2-7; matching of 5 bases hints at TRBD2 as the D gene. The TCR was taken from a woman aged 25 to 39 with COVID-19, enrolled during active disease. The CDR3 region: CASSQSGRTGEQYF. The DNA sequence is as follows: TGTGCCAGCAGCCAATCGGGCAGGACTGGCGAGCAGTACTTC.